This T cell receptor beta chain was identified in a study of shared clonotypes between healthy human individuals. With regard to this clone: Its specificity is unknown.

The J segment lost 5 bases and the V segment lost 8 bases, leaving 11 bases of the junction unmatched. The CDR3 is 14 amino acids. Germline V gene lookup returns CDR1 MDHEN and CDR2 SYDVKM. Every immunoSEQ plate was one replicate of a subset's evenly spread DNA. It was 200 to 250 ng DNA, approximately 28,000 T cell genomes, that sorted-subset replicate PCRs used. Clones were read by immunoSEQ multiplex PCR, and TCRdb kept only the in-frame ones, dropping some. The sample contains over a million clones, around 97% of which appear only once. Whole-study results and caveats: It was only blood that was sampled, and tissue repertoires likely differ.

From CD4+ cells came CD45RA+ naive and CD45RA-negative memory subsets. The source of this sequence is a man in his thirties or forties in good health. The sample taken for sequencing was naive CD4+ T cells sorted from blood. Subset here: CD45RA+ positively selected. The chain joins TRBV28 to TRBJ2-5; 7 bases fit TRBD2. DNA for the CDR3: TGTGCCAGCTCCTGGGGGGGGACCAAGGAGACCCAGTACTTC. Its translation is CASSWGGTKETQYF.